Below are 8 T cell receptor beta chains sequenced from a single sample in a study of T cell repertoires in cytomegalovirus infection. From the reads, TCRdb called clonotypes with MiXCR, one entry per CDR3 protein. The sample has about 310,000 distinct CDR3 sequences, 17% seen once; the top ten hold more than 10%. The sample comprised PBMCs. Receptor source: a human donor in good health (CMV status not recorded). Some clones in this sample may be carry-over from other donors' samples.

This clonotype was picked up many times. V usage is TRBV7-2 and J usage is TRBJ1-4, with D possibly matching TRBD1 (6 bases). The CDR3 has 15 residues. V was clipped by 5 bases and J by 0 bases, with 10 bases between them. The germline gives CDR1 SGHTA, CDR2 FQGNSA. The CDR3 DNA follows: TGTGCCAGCAGCACCCAGGGGACAACTAATGAAAAACTGTTTTTT. Translation: CASSTQGTTNEKLFF.

This clonotype was picked up a small number of times. The rearrangement uses TRBV18 and TRBJ1-4; 7 positions agree with TRBD1. The V and J ends lost 5 bases and 5 bases, in that order; junction bases with no gene match: 8. Germline CDR1 KGHSH, CDR2 LQKENI. The CDR3 is made up of 15 amino acids. In nucleotides, the CDR3 is TGTGCCAGCTCAGCCCGACAGGGAAGGAATGAAAAACTGTTTTTT. Encoded protein: CASSARQGRNEKLFF.

This clonotype was seen ten or more times. The rearrangement links TRBV7-8 to TRBJ1-5, with 7 bases lining up with TRBD1. This CDR3 has 14 residues. The J segment lost 8 bases and the V segment lost 1 base, leaving 5 bases of the junction unmatched. Germline CDR1 SGHVS, CDR2 FQNEAQ. The CDR3 DNA is TGTGCCAGCAGCTTAGAGGGGGCGATGAAGCCCCAGCATTTT. This sequence encodes CASSLEGAMKPQHF.

This clonotype was seen a few times. This chain joins TRBV5-4 and TRBJ1-1, with D perhaps matching TRBD1 (6 bases). CDR1 SGHNT and CDR2 YYREEE come from the germline V gene (reference sequence). CDR3 length equals 14 residues. Trimming left V 0 bases short and J 4 bases short, with 10 bases between. Here the CDR3 reads CASSLDRDGTEAFF. For the CDR3, the DNA is TGTGCCAGCAGCTTGGACAGGGATGGCACTGAAGCTTTCTTT. The whole variable domain, remainder taken from reference TRBV5-4 and TRBJ1-1, is ETGVTQSPTHLIKTRGQQVTLRCSSQSGHNTVSWYQQALGQGPQFIFQYYREEENGRGNFPPRFSGLQFPNYSSELNVNALELDDSALYLCASSLDRDGTEAFFGQGTRLTVV.

A few counts support this clonotype. DNA of the CDR3: TGTGCCAGCTGCTGGGACAGGGGGCTTCAGCCCCAGCATTTT. This gives the protein CASCWDRGLQPQHF. The rearrangement links TRBV12-3 or TRBV12-4 to TRBJ1-5; 12 positions agree with TRBD1. The CDR3 length is 14 residues. V trimming: 8 bases; J trimming: 6 bases; junction bases outside the gene matches: 5.

The CDR3 region has the DNA TGCAGTGCTCCGACACCGGGACAGGGGACAGATACGCAGTATTTT. This translates into CSAPTPGQGTDTQYF. The genes are TRBV20-1 and TRBJ2-3; 10 bases map to TRBD1. V dropped 5 bases and J dropped 3; count of bases not matched to a gene: 8. The CDR3 loop spans 15 amino acids. Germline V CDR1 and CDR2: DFQATT, SNEGSKA (reference sequence).

This clonotype has at least ten counts. The rearrangement links TRBV7-2 to TRBJ1-1; D uncertain. Trimming took off 3 bases at V and 2 bases at J, with 10 bases between the two ends. The germline V gene encodes CDR1 SGHTA and CDR2 FQGNSA. The CDR3 runs 14 residues. CDR3 coding DNA: TGTGCCAGCAGCTTCTCGGGCCTAAACACTGAAGCTTTCTTT. Its protein product is CASSFSGLNTEAFF.

Many counts were recorded for this clonotype. The chain recombines TRBV28 with TRBJ2-5; TRBD2 aligns across 8 bases. V gave up 7 bases and J gave up 4 bases; unmatched junction bases: 11. CDR3 length: 15 amino acids. Germline V CDR1 and CDR2: MDHEN, SYDVKM. CDR3 amino acids: CASTQAGAGGETQYF. CDR3 sequence (DNA): TGTGCCAGCACCCAGGCGGGGGCGGGGGGAGAGACCCAGTACTTC.